This T cell receptor beta chain was captured by sequencing in a study of identical twins. TCRdb ran MiXCR on the 5' RACE reads and lists one entry per CDR3 protein. The sample yields fewer than 900,000 distinct CDR3 sequences, 21% seen once. Study-wide points: Models underestimated TCR alpha sharing (out-of-frame) in monozygotic twins. Potential partial confounding of zero-insertion analyses by invariant MAIT and iNKT cells was noted.

This clonotype came up many times. Its antigen remains unknown. This CDR3 is 11 amino acids long. The junction had 2 bases not matched to a gene; V was cut back by 8 bases and J by 6 bases. CDR1 and CDR2 (germline): SNHLY, FYNNEI. These data also formed part of another study, on T cells expressing NK-cell markers.

Material: PBMCs. The genes are TRBV2 and TRBJ2-3; 7 bases match TRBD2. The TCR was taken from a young woman in good health. The CDR3 spells CASGEGDTQYF. The CDR3 DNA reads as TGTGCCAGCGGGGAGGGGGATACGCAGTATTTT.